This entry features one TCR beta chain sequence. This table comes from immunoSEQ multiplex PCR, and its TCRdb copy is limited to in-frame clones, with some not included. The table has 6,800 or so clones, around 80% seen once. The source of the sample is a study of PD-1 blockade in classical Hodgkin lymphoma. The germline CDR1 and CDR2 sequences are MNHNY and SVGAGI (reference sequence). This CDR3 has 13 amino acids. V lost 5 bases and J lost 2, with 10 bases in between. Relapse after autologous stem cell transplantation occurred in every patient, and brentuximab vedotin exposure varied. This chain connects TRBV6-6 to TRBJ2-7; D might be TRBD1 (6 bases). This sequence originates from a human donor with classical Hodgkin lymphoma. Material: peripheral blood mononuclear cells (PBMCs), obtained before the second cycle of nivolumab. The CDR3 coding sequence is TGTGCCAGCAGTACCACAGGGACCTACGAGCAGTACTTC. It encodes CASSTTGTYEQYF.